This is a list of T cell receptor beta chains from one sample in a study of shared clonotypes between healthy human individuals. The method was immunoSEQ multiplex PCR; TCRdb's version includes in-frame clones alone and lacks a portion of them. This table has 500,000 to 650,000 clones, around three quarters appearing once. The specimen sequenced was PBMCs. The receptors stem from a woman aged 40 to 50 in good health. Some clones in this sample may be carry-over from other donors' samples. The CDR3 runs from the conserved cysteine through the conserved F or W. D genes are given only for firm matches. Expanded clones are given a class, and other clones once, few, many or no size at all.

V: TRBV7-2; size: NA; J: TRBJ2-7; D: NA; DNA: TGTGCCAGCAGCTTAGGCGGGACATATGGGGACGAGCAGTACTTC; CDR3: CASSLGGTYGDEQYF
V: TRBV5-1; size: NA; J: TRBJ2-5; D: TRBD2; DNA: TGCGCCAGCAGCTCACCGGGACTAGCGGGAGGGTACGGTTGGACCCAGTACTTC; CDR3: CASSSPGLAGGYGWTQYF
V: TRBV7-8; size: NA; J: TRBJ1-5; D: NA; DNA: TGTGCCAGCAGCACCGGGGACATTAGCAATCAGCCCCAGCATTTT; CDR3: CASSTGDISNQPQHF
V: TRBV5-4; size: once; J: TRBJ2-1; D: TRBD2; DNA: TGTGCCAGCAGCACTAGCGGGAGGGCCTCTGAGCAGTTCTTC; CDR3: CASSTSGRASEQFF
V: TRBV30; size: NA; J: TRBJ2-1; D: TRBD2; DNA: TGTGCCTGGAGTTCCCGAGCGGGAGTAGGTAATGAGCAGTTCTTC; CDR3: CAWSSRAGVGNEQFF
V: TRBV5-4; size: NA; J: TRBJ2-2; D: TRBD1; DNA: TGTGCCAGCAGCAAGATTACAGGGGGGAACACCGGGGAGCTGTTTTTT; CDR3: CASSKITGGNTGELFF
V: TRBV18; size: NA; J: TRBJ2-7; D: NA; DNA: TGTGCCAGCTCACCCCTTTCCGCCGAGCAGTACTTC; CDR3: CASSPLSAEQYF
V: TRBV6-6; size: NA; J: TRBJ2-1; D: NA; DNA: TGTGCCAGCAGAAAGAGCAGGGTAGGCTACAATGAGCAGTTCTTC; CDR3: CASRKSRVGYNEQFF
V: TRBV30; size: NA; J: TRBJ1-4; D: NA; DNA: TGTGCCTGGACTGGGGGACGGACCCCTTGGGGAACTAATGAAAAACTGTTTTTT; CDR3: CAWTGGRTPWGTNEKLFF
V: TRBV7-9; size: NA; J: TRBJ1-1; D: NA; DNA: TGTGCCAGCAGCTTAGGTAGCCCCAGGGGAACTGAAGCTTTCTTT; CDR3: CASSLGSPRGTEAFF
V: TRBV19; size: NA; J: TRBJ1-3; D: NA; DNA: TGTGCCACCGAAGGGGCGCGGGGAAACACCATATATTTT; CDR3: CATEGARGNTIYF
V: TRBV18; size: few; J: TRBJ1-4; D: NA; DNA: TGTGCCAGCTCACCACCCGGCCAAGGTCAAGAAAAACTGTTTTTT; CDR3: CASSPPGQGQEKLFF
V: TRBV2; size: few; J: TRBJ2-2; D: NA; DNA: TGTGCCAGCAGTGTTACCGGGGACACCGGGGAGCTGTTTTTT; CDR3: CASSVTGDTGELFF
V: TRBV2; size: NA; J: TRBJ2-3; D: TRBD2; DNA: TGTGCCAGCAGTGAGAGGGGAAAGGGGCGGGGGAGGACAGATACGCAGTATTTT; CDR3: CASSERGKGRGRTDTQYF
V: TRBV5-6; size: NA; J: TRBJ1-1; D: TRBD1; DNA: TGTGCCAGCAGCTTTAGGGCAGGGGGGTACACTGAAGCTTTCTTT; CDR3: CASSFRAGGYTEAFF
V: TRBV7-9; size: NA; J: TRBJ1-4; D: NA; DNA: TGTGCCAGCAGCTCCCCCCTTACAACTAATGAAAAACTGTTTTTT; CDR3: CASSSPLTTNEKLFF
V: TRBV11-2; size: once; J: TRBJ2-7; D: TRBD2; DNA: TGTGCCAGCAGCCTCTCCGGGGGGACTCCCTACGAGCAGTACTTC; CDR3: CASSLSGGTPYEQYF
V: TRBV28; size: NA; J: TRBJ2-5; D: TRBD2; DNA: TGTGCCAGCAGCCTACTTAGCGGGGTAGGGGAGACCCAGTACTTC; CDR3: CASSLLSGVGETQYF
V: TRBV5-4; size: few; J: TRBJ1-3; D: NA; DNA: TGTGCCAGCAGCGCCTACAGGGATCGTGGAAACACCATATATTTT; CDR3: CASSAYRDRGNTIYF
V: TRBV6-5; size: NA; J: TRBJ2-3; D: NA; DNA: TGTGCCAGCAGTTACTCGGGGGGAATCACAGATACACAGTATTTT; CDR3: CASSYSGGITDTQYF
V: TRBV4-1; size: NA; J: TRBJ1-3; D: NA; DNA: TGCGCCAGCAGCCAAGGATTATTTCAAAGAAGCTCTGGAAACACCATATATTTT; CDR3: CASSQGLFQRSSGNTIYF
V: TRBV7-2; size: NA; J: TRBJ1-1; D: NA; DNA: TGTGCCAGCAGCTTACAGGGGATTGCGAACACTGAAGCTTTCTTT; CDR3: CASSLQGIANTEAFF
V: TRBV18; size: NA; J: TRBJ2-3; D: NA; DNA: TGTGCCAGCTCACCATCCGGAGATACGCAGTATTTT; CDR3: CASSPSGDTQYF
V: TRBV7-2; size: once; J: TRBJ2-7; D: NA; DNA: TGTGCCAGCAGCTTAGTTCCGGGGTACGAGCAGTACTTC; CDR3: CASSLVPGYEQYF
V: TRBV5-4; size: NA; J: TRBJ2-5; D: TRBD2; DNA: TGTGCCAGCAGCTTGGGGACTAGTGTGGAGACCCAGTACTTC; CDR3: CASSLGTSVETQYF